This passage covers 32 T cell receptor beta chains from one sample sequenced in a study of blood T cell repertoires in COVID-19. This table comes from immunoSEQ multiplex PCR, and its TCRdb copy is limited to in-frame clones, with some not included. This table has about 360,000 clones, about 87% appearing once. The specimen sequenced was peripheral blood. These receptors originate from a human donor in a cohort sampled during active COVID-19.

V gene TRBV11-3 combines with J gene TRBJ2-1, with 12 nucleotides matching TRBD2. V trimming: 5 bases; J trimming: 6 bases; junction bases outside the gene matches: 5. This CDR3 contains 15 residues. Germline CDR1 is SGHNT and CDR2 is YENEEA. CDR3 amino acids: CASSPRLAGVNEQFF. The CDR3 nucleotides are TGTGCCAGCAGCCCCCGACTAGCGGGAGTCAATGAGCAGTTCTTC. The whole variable domain, remainder taken from reference TRBV11-3 and TRBJ2-1, is EAGVVQSPRYKIIEKKQPVAFWCNPISGHNTLYWYLQNLGQGPELLIRYENEEAVDDSQLPKDRFSAERLKGVDSTLKIQPAELGDSAVYLCASSPRLAGVNEQFFGPGTRLTVL.

This chain uses TRBV5-1 with TRBJ2-5, with 16 bases aligning to TRBD2. The CDR3 contains 19 residues. Germline lookup yields CDR1 SGHRS and CDR2 YFSETQ. J was trimmed by 2 bases and V by 2 bases; bases with no gene match: 9. DNA of the CDR3: TGCGCCAGCAGCTTTGTTGCGGGACTAGCGGGAGGGAGTCAAGAGACCCAGTACTTC. As protein: CASSFVAGLAGGSQETQYF.

The rearrangement uses TRBV7-2 and TRBJ1-2; 8 nucleotides agree with TRBD1. The germline V gene has CDR1 SGHTA and CDR2 FQGNSA. With 3 bases clipped from V and 4 bases from J, the junction kept 7 bases outside the gene matches. CDR3 length: 15 amino acids. In DNA form, the CDR3 reads TGTGCCAGCAGCTTGGACAGGGCCGGGGGCTATGGCTACACCTTC. It translates to CASSLDRAGGYGYTF. Together with reference TRBV7-2 and TRBJ1-2, the CDR3 gives the full variable domain: GAGVSQSPSNKVTEKGKDVELRCDPISGHTALYWYRQSLGQGLEFLIYFQGNSAPDKSGLPSDRFSAERTGGSVSTLTIQRTQQEDSAVYLCASSLDRAGGYGYTFGSGTRLTVV.

The genes are TRBV7-2 and TRBJ2-3; D gene unclear. V dropped 0 bases and J dropped 1 base, with 8 bases sitting between them. Looked up from germline, CDR1 is SGHTA and CDR2 is FQGNSA. This CDR3 spans 15 amino acids. CDR3 sequence reads: CASSLAFSRTDTQYF. The CDR3 DNA reads as TGTGCCAGCAGCTTAGCGTTCTCTCGCACAGATACGCAGTATTTT.

The V call is TRBV5-5, the J call TRBJ1-1; no clear D gene. V lost 3 bases, J lost 0 bases, and 6 bases lay in between. This CDR3 comprises 13 residues. Germline V CDR1 and CDR2: SGHKS, YYEKEE (reference sequence). CDR3 coding DNA: TGTGCCAGCAGCTACGGGATGAACACTGAAGCTTTCTTT. Translating gives CASSYGMNTEAFF.

This clone was observed a few times. V gene TRBV5-1 combines with J gene TRBJ2-1; tentatively, D is TRBD2 (6 bases). Germline V gene sequence: CDR1 SGHRS, CDR2 YFSETQ. Trimming pared 6 bases from V and 3 bases from J, leaving 13 bases between. This CDR3 has 14 residues. The CDR3 nucleotides read TGCGCCAGCAAACCGGGGGAGCGCTACAATGAGCAGTTCTTC. Translation: CASKPGERYNEQFF.

V gene TRBV5-4 combines with J gene TRBJ2-7; TRBD2 matches at 9 bases. The CDR3 extends over 13 amino acids. Trimming removed 4 bases from V and 7 bases from J; junction bases left unmatched: 6. CDR1 is SGHNT and CDR2 is YYREEE in the germline V gene (reference sequence). The CDR3 nucleotides read TGTGCCAGCAGCCCGGGACTAGCCCAAGAGCAGTACTTC. The encoded protein is CASSPGLAQEQYF.

The chain joins TRBV29-1 to TRBJ1-2, with D possibly being TRBD1 (5 bases). Looked up from germline, CDR1 is SQVTM and CDR2 is ANQGSEA. The CDR3 runs to 12 residues. Deletions cut 4 bases from V and 0 bases from J, with 6 bases between. DNA of the CDR3: TGCAGCGTTGGACAGTCTAACTATGGCTACACCTTC. Translated: CSVGQSNYGYTF.

The chain joins TRBV5-3 to TRBJ2-3, with 8 bases lining up with TRBD1. TRBV5-3 has ORF status, its function being uncertain. J gave up 6 bases and V 0 bases, and 15 bases lay outside the gene matches. CDR3 size: 18 residues. CDR3 nucleotide sequence: TGTGCCAGAAGCTTGGGTGCCGGGACAGGCCCCAGGATCGATACGCAGTATTTT. This sequence encodes CARSLGAGTGPRIDTQYF.

This chain connects TRBV9 to TRBJ2-1; 8 nucleotides match TRBD2. The CDR3 is made up of 16 amino acids. Germline-derived CDR1 and CDR2 are SGDLS and YYNGEE. Trimming at V came to 6 bases and at J to 4 bases, leaving 12 bases not matched to a gene. Here the CDR3 reads CASTPRGAGEYNEQFF. The CDR3 DNA reads TGTGCCAGCACCCCGCGGGGAGCGGGAGAGTACAATGAGCAGTTCTTC.

The CDR3 region has the DNA TGTGCCAGCAGCTCAGACCGGGACAGGGTGAACACTGAAGCTTTCTTT. This codes for CASSSDRDRVNTEAFF. This chain uses TRBV7-9 with TRBJ1-1; 9 bases match TRBD1. Per germline, CDR1 SEHNR and CDR2 FQNEAQ (reference sequence). Trimming took 4 bases from V and 0 from J; bases not matched to a gene: 6. This CDR3 comprises 16 residues. Full variable domain (remainder filled in from reference TRBV7-9 and TRBJ1-1): DTGVSQNPRHKITKRGQNVTFRCDPISEHNRLYWYRQTLGQGPEFLTYFQNEAQLEKSRLLSDRFSAERPKGSFSTLEIQRTEQGDSAMYLCASSSDRDRVNTEAFFGQGTRLTVV.

The V call is TRBV7-3, the J call TRBJ2-7, with 7 positions matching TRBD2. The CDR3 consists of 14 residues. Germline CDR1 is SGHTA and CDR2 is FQGTGA. The V and J ends lost 2 bases and 3 bases, in that order; junction bases with no gene match: 4. The CDR3 region is CASSLDPSGYEQYF. The CDR3 DNA sequence: TGTGCCAGCAGCTTAGATCCTAGCGGCTACGAGCAGTACTTC. Full variable domain (rest looked up from reference TRBV7-3 and TRBJ2-7): GAGVSQTPSNKVTEKGKYVELRCDPISGHTALYWYRQSLGQGPEFLIYFQGTGAADDSGLPNDRFFAVRPEGSVSTLKIQRTERGDSAVYLCASSLDPSGYEQYFGPGTRLTVT.

In DNA form, the CDR3 reads TGTGCCAGCAGTGACGACTCTCCTTATAATTCACCCCTCCACTTT. Protein sequence: CASSDDSPYNSPLHF. V usage is TRBV2 and J usage is TRBJ1-6, with no clear D. Germline V lookup: CDR1 SNHLY, CDR2 FYNNEI. V was cut by 3 bases and J by 4 bases, with 10 bases left in between. CDR3 length: 15 residues.

CDR3 sequence reads: CAWSATVNSGNTIYF. CDR3 nucleotide sequence: TGTGCCTGGAGTGCCACAGTGAACTCTGGAAACACCATATATTTT. The V and J genes are TRBV30 and TRBJ1-3; D gene unclear. CDR1 and CDR2 (germline): GTSNPN, SVGIG (reference sequence). V was clipped by 1 base and J by 0 bases, with 10 bases between them. The CDR3 runs 15 residues.

This CDR3 reads CASSRELRGWGGEQYF. The CDR3 region has the DNA TGTGCCAGTAGCCGGGAGCTACGTGGTTGGGGTGGCGAGCAGTACTTC. This chain connects TRBV19 to TRBJ2-7, with D possibly being TRBD2 (6 bases). CDR3 size: 16 residues. Germline V gene data show CDR1 as LNHDA and CDR2 as SQIVND (reference sequence). V was pared by 6 bases and J by 6 bases, with 24 bases between.

The chain joins TRBV4-1 to TRBJ2-1, with D hard to call. The V gene lost 1 base and the J gene lost 0 bases, with 13 bases spanning the gap. This CDR3 has 17 amino acids. Germline CDR1 reads MGHRA; CDR2 reads YSYEKL. CDR3 DNA sequence: TGCGCCAGCAGCCAAGGGCGCGTTCGGAGCTCCTACAATGAGCAGTTCTTC. Translation gives CASSQGRVRSSYNEQFF.

The V gene is TRBV5-1, the J gene TRBJ1-2, with D maybe TRBD1 (6 bases). CDR1 and CDR2 (germline): SGHRS, YFSETQ. The V and J ends lost 0 bases and 6 bases respectively, with 18 bases between them. This CDR3 has 16 amino acids. The CDR3 here is CASSLVVGGGKDGYTF. The DNA for the CDR3 is TGCGCCAGCAGCTTGGTTGTAGGGGGAGGGAAGGATGGCTACACCTTC.

The chain combines TRBV3-1 (or the pseudogene TRBV3-2) with TRBJ2-7; D is ambiguous. Looked up from germline, CDR1 is LGHDT and CDR2 is YNNKEL (reference sequence). Trimming stripped 4 bases from V and 5 bases from J, with 12 bases between. The CDR3 length is 13 residues. CDR3 nucleotides: TGTGCCAGCAGCCCCGGTGTGAGGAACGAGCAGTACTTC. Protein product: CASSPGVRNEQYF.

This clone has just one count. V gene TRBV11-2 combines with J gene TRBJ1-1, with D unclear. V lost 5 bases, J lost 5 bases, and 12 bases lay in between. Germline V CDR1 and CDR2: SGHAT, FQNNGV. This CDR3 spans 13 amino acids. The CDR3 region is CASSLGERTEAFF. The CDR3, as DNA: TGTGCCAGCAGCCTAGGCGAGAGGACTGAAGCTTTCTTT.

Only one count was recorded for this clone. The chain couples TRBV9 to TRBJ2-3; TRBD1 matches 10 bases. V dropped 3 bases and J dropped 2; count of bases not matched to a gene: 6. The CDR3 length is 16 residues. From germline, CDR1 is SGDLS and CDR2 YYNGEE. CDR3 protein: CASSDSGTGVTDTQYF. CDR3 sequence (DNA): TGTGCCAGCAGCGATTCCGGGACAGGGGTCACAGATACGCAGTATTTT. The variable domain in full, completed from reference TRBV9 and TRBJ2-3, reads DSGVTQTPKHLITATGQRVTLRCSPRSGDLSVYWYQQSLDQGLQFLIQYYNGEERAKGNILERFSAQQFPDLHSELNLSSLELGDSALYFCASSDSGTGVTDTQYFGPGTRLTVL.

The rearrangement links TRBV6-1 to TRBJ2-7, with D possibly being TRBD2 (6 bases). The ends were cut back, 1 base at V and 3 bases at J, with 13 bases in the middle. CDR1 MNHNS and CDR2 SASEGT come from the germline V gene. The CDR3 spans 15 residues. CDR3 in DNA: TGTGCCAGCAGTGAAGAGCAGAGGGGACTCTACGAGCAGTACTTC. Translating gives CASSEEQRGLYEQYF.

In this sample, this clone turned up once. This rearrangement joins TRBV5-1 to TRBJ2-7; tentatively, D is TRBD2 (5 bases). V was cut by 2 bases and J by 2 bases, with 8 bases left in between. The CDR3 spans 13 residues. Germline CDR1 is SGHRS and CDR2 is YFSETQ. The CDR3 spells CASSFGVTYEQYF. The CDR3 DNA sequence: TGCGCCAGCAGCTTCGGGGTAACCTACGAGCAGTACTTC.

This clone has just a few counts. V gene TRBV9 combines with J gene TRBJ2-1, with 8 nucleotides matching TRBD1. The germline gives CDR1 SGDLS, CDR2 YYNGEE. CDR3 length: 16 residues. With V trimmed by 4 bases and J by 3 bases, 9 bases remained unmatched. The CDR3 here is CASSPQGQGGYNEQFF. In DNA, the CDR3 is TGTGCCAGCAGCCCCCAAGGACAGGGTGGCTACAATGAGCAGTTCTTC.

V usage is TRBV19 and J usage is TRBJ1-4, with a tentative D call TRBD1 (5 bases). Germline assignment: CDR1 LNHDA and CDR2 SQIVND (reference sequence). The V and J ends lost 5 bases and 8 bases respectively, with 18 bases between them. CDR3 length: 15 amino acids. CDR3 bases: TGTGCCAGTAGTCGGGATTCGGGGGAGGAGGAAAAACTGTTTTTT. It specifies CASSRDSGEEEKLFF.

The chain has TRBV6-5 and TRBJ2-1, with D tentatively TRBD1 (6 bases). The length of the CDR3 is 13 residues. Trimming cost V 6 bases and J 4 bases, with 10 bases left between them. CDR1 is MNHEY and CDR2 is SVGAGI in the germline V gene. CDR3 nucleotide sequence: TGTGCCAGCAGCGGGGACAATTACAATGAGCAGTTCTTC. Its translation: CASSGDNYNEQFF.

The chain carries TRBV30 and TRBJ2-1; 9 bases map to TRBD2. V lost 4 bases, J lost 5 bases, and 3 bases stayed unmatched. Looked up from germline, CDR1 is GTSNPN and CDR2 is SVGIG (reference sequence). This CDR3 is built from 13 residues. The DNA of the CDR3 is TGTGCCTGGAACCAGCGGGAGGACAATGAGCAGTTCTTC. Its translation is CAWNQREDNEQFF.

The V and J genes are TRBV29-1 and TRBJ2-7; D might be TRBD1 (5 bases). The length of the CDR3 is 11 residues. Germline CDR1 and CDR2: SQVTM and ANQGSEA. V was trimmed by 2 bases and J by 9 bases, leaving 11 bases between them. The CDR3 nucleotides read TGCAGCGTTGAAAGGCCTCAGGGGCAGTACTTC. It codes for CSVERPQGQYF.

The chain links TRBV5-6 to TRBJ1-2, with a possible D match to TRBD1 (6 bases). This CDR3 has 14 residues. V gave up 2 bases and J gave up 4 bases, with 12 bases separating them. Germline V gene lookup returns CDR1 SGHDT and CDR2 YYEEEE. The CDR3 nucleotides are TGTGCCAGCAGCTTAGAACAGGGCCGCTATGGCTACACCTTC. It codes for CASSLEQGRYGYTF.

This clone was detected only a few times. CDR3 DNA sequence: TGTGCCAGCAGCCTAAAAACCTACAGGGGGCCGGTTGAAAAACTGTTTTTT. Translation gives CASSLKTYRGPVEKLFF. The chain employs TRBV13 and TRBJ1-4; 9 bases align to TRBD1. The germline CDR1 and CDR2 sequences are PRHDT and FYEKMQ (reference sequence). The CDR3 covers 17 residues. J gave up 7 bases and V 5 bases, and 14 bases lay outside the gene matches. The full variable domain, its missing parts supplied by reference TRBV13 and TRBJ1-4, is AAGVIQSPRHLIKEKRETATLKCYPIPRHDTVYWYQQGPGQDPQFLISFYEKMQSDKGSIPDRFSAQQFSDYHSELNMSSLELGDSALYFCASSLKTYRGPVEKLFFGSGTQLSVL.

The chain combines TRBV19 with TRBJ2-1; 11 positions agree with TRBD2. The CDR3 is 15 residues long. V was pared by 3 bases and J by 6 bases, with 4 bases of the junction left unmatched. Germline lookup yields CDR1 LNHDA and CDR2 SQIVND (reference sequence). The CDR3 region has the DNA TGTGCCAGTAGTATTAGCGGGGGGGCATTCAATGAGCAGTTCTTC. It is translated as CASSISGGAFNEQFF.

The V call is TRBV7-6, the J call TRBJ1-5, with D hard to call. Trimming took off 3 bases at V and 7 bases at J, with 13 bases between the two ends. Germline CDR1 and CDR2: SGHVS and FNYEAQ. The CDR3 covers 14 residues. For the CDR3, the DNA is TGTGCCAGCAGCTTGGCAGAGGTTGGCCAGCCCCAGCATTTT. It is translated as CASSLAEVGQPQHF.

The chain carries TRBV7-3 and TRBJ2-7, with TRBD2 matching over 10 bases. V was pared by 5 bases and J by 8 bases, with 12 bases of the junction left unmatched. The length of the CDR3 is 15 residues. In germline, CDR1 is SGHTA, CDR2 FQGTGA. This chain's CDR3 is CASSPGLARTAKQYF. The CDR3 DNA reads as TGTGCCAGCAGCCCGGGACTAGCGAGGACGGCTAAGCAGTACTTC. The complete variable domain, with remaining parts taken from reference TRBV7-3 and TRBJ2-7, reads GAGVSQTPSNKVTEKGKYVELRCDPISGHTALYWYRQSLGQGPEFLIYFQGTGAADDSGLPNDRFFAVRPEGSVSTLKIQRTERGDSAVYLCASSPGLARTAKQYFGPGTRLTVT.